The 4 T cell receptor beta chains given below trace back to one sample, sequenced in a study of blood T cell repertoires in COVID-19. Generated by immunoSEQ multiplex PCR, the TCRdb table keeps only in-frame clones and is missing some. The sample includes approximately 220,000 clones, about nine tenths seen only once; the top ten take around 4.2%. Sample: PBMCs or T cells enriched from blood (not recorded which). The receptors derive from a woman aged 25 to 39 with acute COVID-19.

V is TRBV3-1 (or the pseudogene TRBV3-2) and J is TRBJ1-6; perhaps TRBD1 as D (6 bases). This CDR3 spans 15 amino acids. CDR1 is LGHDT, CDR2 YNNKEL, per germline (reference sequence). V lost 1 base and J 9 bases, leaving 13 bases between the germline ends. The CDR3 sequence is CASSQGSGGSSPLHF. The CDR3 DNA is TGTGCCAGCAGCCAAGGGAGCGGGGGCTCTTCACCCCTCCACTTT.

V gene TRBV9 combines with J gene TRBJ1-1, with TRBD1 as a possible D gene (5 bases). Trimming left V 3 bases short and J 8 bases short, with 20 bases between. Per the germline V gene, CDR1 is SGDLS and CDR2 is YYNGEE. This CDR3 region has 15 residues. The CDR3: CASSGRLDRSLEAFF. Written as DNA, the CDR3 is TGTGCCAGCAGCGGGCGCCTAGACAGATCCCTCGAAGCTTTCTTT.

This chain uses TRBV28 with TRBJ1-5, with TRBD1 identical over 7 bases. This CDR3 has 16 amino acids. V was clipped by 11 bases and J by 1 base; unmatched bases: 14. Germline V gene lookup returns CDR1 MDHEN and CDR2 SYDVKM. The CDR3 region has the DNA TGTGCCGCCCGGACAGGTGGCATGGTCAGCAATCAGCCCCAGCATTTT. Its translation: CAARTGGMVSNQPQHF.

The rearrangement links TRBV6-2 or TRBV6-3 to TRBJ1-6; D is unresolved. The CDR3 runs to 15 residues. Deletions cut 5 bases from V and 8 bases from J, with 16 bases between. Germline V lookup: CDR1 MNHEY, CDR2 SVGEGT. The DNA of the CDR3 is TGTGCCAGCAGTCCCATCGGGGTCTCCTATTCACCCCTCCACTTT. It translates to CASSPIGVSYSPLHF.